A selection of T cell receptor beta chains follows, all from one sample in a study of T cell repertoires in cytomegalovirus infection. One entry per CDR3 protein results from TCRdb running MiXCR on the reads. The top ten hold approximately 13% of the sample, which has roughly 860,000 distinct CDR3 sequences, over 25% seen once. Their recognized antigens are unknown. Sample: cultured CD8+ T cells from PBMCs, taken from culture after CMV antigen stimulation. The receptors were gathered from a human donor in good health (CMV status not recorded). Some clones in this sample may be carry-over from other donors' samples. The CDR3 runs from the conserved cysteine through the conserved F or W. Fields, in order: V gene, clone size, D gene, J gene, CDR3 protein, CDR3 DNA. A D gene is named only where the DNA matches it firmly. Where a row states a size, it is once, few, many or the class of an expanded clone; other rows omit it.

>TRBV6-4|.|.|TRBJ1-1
CASSADRNTEAFF
TGTGCCAGCAGTGCGGACAGGAACACTGAAGCTTTCTTT
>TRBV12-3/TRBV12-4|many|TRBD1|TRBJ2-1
CASSEFGQGNEQFF
TGTGCCAGCAGTGAATTCGGACAGGGGAATGAGCAGTTCTTC
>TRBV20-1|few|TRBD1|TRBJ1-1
CSARDEGQGLGTEAFF
TGCAGTGCTAGAGACGAGGGACAGGGTCTGGGCACTGAAGCTTTCTTT
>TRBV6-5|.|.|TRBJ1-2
CASRRFSGEPRGYTF
TGTGCCAGCAGACGTTTTTCGGGGGAGCCTCGTGGCTACACCTTC
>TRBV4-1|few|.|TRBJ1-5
CASSQDLGQPQHF
TGCGCCAGCAGCCAAGATTTGGGTCAGCCCCAGCATTTT
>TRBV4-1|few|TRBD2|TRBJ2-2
CASSQGGSGGYTGELFF
TGCGCCAGCAGCCAGGGAGGAAGCGGGGGCTACACCGGGGAGCTGTTTTTT
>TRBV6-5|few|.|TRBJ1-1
CAIGVLENTEAFF
TGTGCCATCGGTGTTTTGGAGAACACTGAAGCTTTCTTT
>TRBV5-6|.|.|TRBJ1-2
CASSLGKSYGYTF
TGTGCCAGCAGCTTGGGCAAAAGCTATGGCTACACCTTC
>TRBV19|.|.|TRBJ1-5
CASSTSYRANQPQHF
TGTGCCAGTAGTACGTCTTACAGGGCCAATCAGCCCCAGCATTTT
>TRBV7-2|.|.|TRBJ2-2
CASSLVFPPGELFF
TGTGCCAGCAGCTTAGTTTTCCCCCCCGGGGAGCTGTTTTTT
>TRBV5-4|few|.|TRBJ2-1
CASSLERVGNEQFF
TGTGCCAGCAGCTTGGAAAGGGTGGGCAATGAGCAGTTCTTC
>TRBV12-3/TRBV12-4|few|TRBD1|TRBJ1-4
CASSLALWDREEKLFF
TGTGCCAGCAGTTTAGCGCTATGGGACAGGGAAGAAAAACTGTTTTTT
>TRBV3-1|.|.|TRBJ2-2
CASSQAIGGLDTGELFF
TGTGCCAGCAGCCAAGCGATCGGGGGGCTCGACACCGGGGAGCTGTTTTTT
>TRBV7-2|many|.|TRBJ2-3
CASSLVPIEERRGTDTQYF
TGTGCCAGCAGCTTAGTCCCAATAGAGGAGCGAAGAGGAACAGATACGCAGTATTTT
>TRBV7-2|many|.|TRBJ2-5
CASSLVGGRAVKETQYF
TGTGCCAGCAGCTTAGTTGGGGGCCGCGCGGTTAAAGAGACCCAGTACTTC
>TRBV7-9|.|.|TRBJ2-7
CASSPEPGGPLDEQYF
TGTGCCAGCAGCCCAGAGCCCGGGGGGCCCCTGGACGAGCAGTACTTC
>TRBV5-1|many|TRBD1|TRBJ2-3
CASSTTGGDTQYF
TGCGCCAGCAGCACGACAGGGGGGGATACGCAGTATTTT
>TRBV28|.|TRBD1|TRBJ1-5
CASRRTGARNQPQHF
TGTGCCAGCAGGAGGACAGGGGCCCGCAATCAGCCCCAGCATTTT
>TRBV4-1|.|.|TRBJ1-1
CVSSQQIQGTEAFF
TGCGTCAGCAGCCAACAAATACAGGGAACTGAAGCTTTCTTT
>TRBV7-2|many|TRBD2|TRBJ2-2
CASSPGLGDTGELFF
TGTGCCAGCAGCCCGGGACTAGGGGACACCGGGGAGCTGTTTTTT
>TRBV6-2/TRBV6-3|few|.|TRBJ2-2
CASSYWFTATTGELFF
TGTGCCAGCAGTTATTGGTTTACAGCGACCACCGGGGAGCTGTTTTTT
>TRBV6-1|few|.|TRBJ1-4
CASSESRPTNEKLFF
TGTGCCAGCAGTGAGTCCAGACCAACTAATGAAAAACTGTTTTTT
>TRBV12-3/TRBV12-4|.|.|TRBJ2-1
CASSSLDEQFF
TGTGCCAGCAGTTCTCTCGATGAGCAGTTCTTC
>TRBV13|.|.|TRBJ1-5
CASSLAAGPDTDNRPQHF
TGTGCCAGCAGCTTAGCTGCGGGGCCGGATACGGACAATCGGCCCCAGCATTTT
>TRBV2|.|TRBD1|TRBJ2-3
CASRVDRGDPSDTQYF
TGTGCCAGCAGGGTTGACAGGGGCGACCCCTCAGATACGCAGTATTTT
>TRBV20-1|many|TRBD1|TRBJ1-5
CSGGTDYSNQPQHF
TGCAGTGGCGGGACAGATTATAGCAATCAGCCCCAGCATTTT
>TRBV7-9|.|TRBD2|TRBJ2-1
CASNGGAAGGNEQFF
TGTGCCAGCAATGGTGGAGCCGCGGGGGGGAATGAGCAGTTCTTC
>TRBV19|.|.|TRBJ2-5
CASSPPDSQETQYF
TGTGCCAGTAGTCCCCCGGACAGCCAAGAGACCCAGTACTTC
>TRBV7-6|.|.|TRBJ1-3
CASRKGNTIYF
TGTGCCAGCAGGAAAGGAAACACCATATATTTT
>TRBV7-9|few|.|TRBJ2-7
CASSTTDHPYEQYF
TGTGCCAGCAGCACCACGGACCATCCCTACGAGCAGTACTTC
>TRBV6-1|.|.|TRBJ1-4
CASREGISEKLFF
TGTGCCAGCAGGGAGGGGATTAGTGAAAAACTGTTTTTT
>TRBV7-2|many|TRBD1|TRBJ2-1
CASSSPGQGYNEQFF
TGTGCCAGCAGCTCGCCGGGACAGGGATACAATGAGCAGTTCTTC